This TCR beta chain was sequenced during a study of T cells in Graves' hyperthyroidism and ophthalmopathy. Study outcomes and limitations: Onset of ophthalmopathy came a median about 6.5 months after the model predicted it. Ophthalmopathy was separated from stable hyperthyroidism by a 13 V-J model. Clonotypes that were expanded in thyroid above 0.001 mostly appeared in blood too.

In making diagnoses, clinical symptoms, serum thyroxine and TRAb, thyroid ultrasound and orbital computed tomography were all used. TCR beta CDR3 region amplification was performed from RNA transcripts. HTBI primers were used for first-round RT-PCR of the TCR CDR3. TCRdb reanalysed the multiplex PCR reads using MiXCR and keeps one entry per CDR3 protein. The repertoire holds about 350,000 distinct CDR3 sequences, with roughly 15% as singletons. J lost 3 bases, V lost 3 bases, and 10 bases had no gene match. This CDR3 spans 16 amino acids. Germline V CDR1 and CDR2: ENHRY, SYGVKD. This clonotype turned up a few times. What it binds is not known.

The TCR was taken from a woman aged 40-49 years with Graves' ophthalmopathy. The material sequenced was blood. The chain links TRBV10-3 to TRBJ2-7; 8 nucleotides match TRBD2. The CDR3 DNA reads TGTGCCATCAGTGAACACAAGCGGGAGCTATACTACGAGCAGTACTTC. It specifies CAISEHKRELYYEQYF.